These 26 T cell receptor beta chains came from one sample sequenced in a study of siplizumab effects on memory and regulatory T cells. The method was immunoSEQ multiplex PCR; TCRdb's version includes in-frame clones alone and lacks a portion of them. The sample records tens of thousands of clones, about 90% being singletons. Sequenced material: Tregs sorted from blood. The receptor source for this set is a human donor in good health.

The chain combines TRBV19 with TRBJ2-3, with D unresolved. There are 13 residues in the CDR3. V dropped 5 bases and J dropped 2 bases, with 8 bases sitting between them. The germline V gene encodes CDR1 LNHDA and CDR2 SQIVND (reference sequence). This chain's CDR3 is CASSPPNTDTQYF. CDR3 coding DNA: TGTGCCAGTAGTCCTCCAAACACAGATACGCAGTATTTT.

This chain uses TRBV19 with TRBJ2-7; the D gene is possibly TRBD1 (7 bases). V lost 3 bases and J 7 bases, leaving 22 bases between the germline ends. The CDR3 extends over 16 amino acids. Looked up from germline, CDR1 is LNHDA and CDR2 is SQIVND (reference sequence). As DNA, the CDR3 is TGTGCCAGTAGTATCCACGCGACAGGGAGGTTTAGGGAGCAGTACTTC. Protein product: CASSIHATGRFREQYF.

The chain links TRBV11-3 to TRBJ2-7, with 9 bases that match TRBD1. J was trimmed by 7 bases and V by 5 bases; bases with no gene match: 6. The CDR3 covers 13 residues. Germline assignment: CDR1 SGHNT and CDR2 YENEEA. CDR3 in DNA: TGTGCCAGCAGCCGGGACAGGGCTGAGGAGCAGTACTTC. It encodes CASSRDRAEEQYF.

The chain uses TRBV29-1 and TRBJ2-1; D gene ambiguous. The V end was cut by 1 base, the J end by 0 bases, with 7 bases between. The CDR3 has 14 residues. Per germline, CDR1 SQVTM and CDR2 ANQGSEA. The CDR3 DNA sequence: TGCAGCGTTGAAGCGGTGAGCTCCTACAATGAGCAGTTCTTC. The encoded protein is CSVEAVSSYNEQFF.

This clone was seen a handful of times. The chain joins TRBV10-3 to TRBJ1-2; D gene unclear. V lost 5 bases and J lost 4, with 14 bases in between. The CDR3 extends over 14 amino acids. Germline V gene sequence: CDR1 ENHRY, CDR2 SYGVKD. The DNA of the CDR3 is TGTGCCATCAGTCCTTCACAGAGACGCTATGGCTACACCTTC. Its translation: CAISPSQRRYGYTF.

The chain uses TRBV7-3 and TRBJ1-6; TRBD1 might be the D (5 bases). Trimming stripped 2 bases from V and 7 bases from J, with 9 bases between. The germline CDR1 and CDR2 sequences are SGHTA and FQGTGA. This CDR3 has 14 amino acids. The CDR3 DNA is TGTGCCAGCAGCTTAGCAGGGAGGAATTCACCCCTCCACTTT. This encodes CASSLAGRNSPLHF.

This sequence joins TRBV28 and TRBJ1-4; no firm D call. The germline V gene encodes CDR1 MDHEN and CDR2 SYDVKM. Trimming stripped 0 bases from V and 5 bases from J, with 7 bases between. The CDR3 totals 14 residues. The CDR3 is CASSLWGKNEKLFF. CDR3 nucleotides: TGTGCCAGCAGTTTATGGGGGAAGAATGAAAAACTGTTTTTT.

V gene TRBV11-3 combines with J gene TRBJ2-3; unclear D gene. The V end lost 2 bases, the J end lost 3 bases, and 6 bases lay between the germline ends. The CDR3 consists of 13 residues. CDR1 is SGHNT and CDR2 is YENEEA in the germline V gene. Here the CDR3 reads CASSLSATDTQYF. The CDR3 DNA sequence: TGTGCCAGCAGCTTAAGTGCGACAGATACGCAGTATTTT.

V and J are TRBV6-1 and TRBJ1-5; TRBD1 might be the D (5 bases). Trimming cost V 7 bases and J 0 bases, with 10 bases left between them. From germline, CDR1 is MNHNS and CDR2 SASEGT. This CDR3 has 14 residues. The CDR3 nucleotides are TGTGCCAGCAACCCGACAGCTAGCAATCAGCCCCAGCATTTT. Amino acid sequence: CASNPTASNQPQHF.

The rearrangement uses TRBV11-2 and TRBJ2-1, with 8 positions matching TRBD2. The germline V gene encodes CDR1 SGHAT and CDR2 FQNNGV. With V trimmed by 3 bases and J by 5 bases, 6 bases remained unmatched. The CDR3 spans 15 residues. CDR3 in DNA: TGTGCCAGCAGCTTGCAAAGCGGGAGACACAATGAGCAGTTCTTC. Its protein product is CASSLQSGRHNEQFF.

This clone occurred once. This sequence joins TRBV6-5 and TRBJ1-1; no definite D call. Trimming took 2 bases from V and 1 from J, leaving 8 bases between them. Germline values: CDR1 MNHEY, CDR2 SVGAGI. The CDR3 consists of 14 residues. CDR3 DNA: TGTGCCAGCAGTTACGACCGACGGAACACTGAAGCTTTCTTT. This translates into CASSYDRRNTEAFF.

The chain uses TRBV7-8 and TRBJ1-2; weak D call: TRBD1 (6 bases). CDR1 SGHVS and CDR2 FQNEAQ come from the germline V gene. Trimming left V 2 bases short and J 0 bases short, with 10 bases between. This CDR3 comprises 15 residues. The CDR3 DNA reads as TGTGCCAGCAGCTTATACGGGGGCCCTAACTATGGCTACACCTTC. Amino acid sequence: CASSLYGGPNYGYTF.

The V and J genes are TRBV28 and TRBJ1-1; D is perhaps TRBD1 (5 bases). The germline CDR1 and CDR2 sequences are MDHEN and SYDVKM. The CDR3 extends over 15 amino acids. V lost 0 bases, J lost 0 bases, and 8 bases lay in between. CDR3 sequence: CASSLWGQLNTEAFF. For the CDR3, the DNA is TGTGCCAGCAGTTTATGGGGGCAGTTGAACACTGAAGCTTTCTTT.

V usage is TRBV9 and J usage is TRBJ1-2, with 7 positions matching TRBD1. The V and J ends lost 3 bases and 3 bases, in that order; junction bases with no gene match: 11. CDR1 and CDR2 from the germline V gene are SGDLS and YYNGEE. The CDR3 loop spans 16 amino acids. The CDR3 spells CASSERPGQRYYGYTF. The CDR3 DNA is TGTGCCAGCAGCGAGAGGCCGGGACAGCGATACTATGGCTACACCTTC.

CDR3 loop: CASSYQYSFSGANVLTF. The CDR3 coding sequence is TGTGCCAGCAGCTACCAATATTCCTTCTCTGGGGCCAACGTCCTGACTTTC. The chain employs TRBV13 and TRBJ2-6, with unresolved D. V dropped 4 bases and J dropped 0 bases, with 13 bases sitting between them. CDR3 length: 17 residues. Germline values: CDR1 PRHDT, CDR2 FYEKMQ (reference sequence).

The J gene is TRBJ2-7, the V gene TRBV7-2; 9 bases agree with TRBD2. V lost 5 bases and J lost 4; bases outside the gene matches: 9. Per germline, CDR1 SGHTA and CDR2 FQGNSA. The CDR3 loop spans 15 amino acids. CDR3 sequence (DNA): TGTGCCAGCAGCCCAAGTAGCGGGAGTGTTTACGAGCAGTACTTC. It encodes CASSPSSGSVYEQYF.

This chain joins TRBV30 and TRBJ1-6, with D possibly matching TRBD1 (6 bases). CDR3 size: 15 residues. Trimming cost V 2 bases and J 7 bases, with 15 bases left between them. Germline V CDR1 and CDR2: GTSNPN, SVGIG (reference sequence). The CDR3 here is CAWSIGGTKNSPLHF. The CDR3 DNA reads TGTGCCTGGAGTATAGGGGGGACAAAAAATTCACCCCTCCACTTT.

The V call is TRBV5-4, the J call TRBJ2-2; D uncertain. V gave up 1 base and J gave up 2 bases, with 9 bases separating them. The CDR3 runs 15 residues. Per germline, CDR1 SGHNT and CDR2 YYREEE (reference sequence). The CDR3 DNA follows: TGTGCCAGCAGCTTGATTAGTTCTAACACCGGGGAGCTGTTTTTT. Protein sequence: CASSLISSNTGELFF.

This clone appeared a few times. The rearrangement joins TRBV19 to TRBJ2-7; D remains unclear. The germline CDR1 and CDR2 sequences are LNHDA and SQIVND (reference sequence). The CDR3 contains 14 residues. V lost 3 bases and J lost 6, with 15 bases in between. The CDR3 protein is CASSIGARISEQYF. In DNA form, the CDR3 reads TGTGCCAGTAGTATCGGCGCCCGGATCAGCGAGCAGTACTTC.

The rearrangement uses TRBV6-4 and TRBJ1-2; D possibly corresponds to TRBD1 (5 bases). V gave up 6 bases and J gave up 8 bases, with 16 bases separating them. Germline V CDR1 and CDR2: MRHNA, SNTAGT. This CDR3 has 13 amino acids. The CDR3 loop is CASSASGVEGYTF. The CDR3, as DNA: TGTGCCAGCAGCGCGTCGGGGGTTGAAGGCTACACCTTC.

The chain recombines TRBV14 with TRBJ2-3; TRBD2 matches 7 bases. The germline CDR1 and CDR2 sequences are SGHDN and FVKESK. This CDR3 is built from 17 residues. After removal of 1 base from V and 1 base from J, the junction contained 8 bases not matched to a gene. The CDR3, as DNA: TGTGCCAGCAGCCAAGTCAAAGGACTAGTGGGCACAGATACGCAGTATTTT. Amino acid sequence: CASSQVKGLVGTDTQYF.

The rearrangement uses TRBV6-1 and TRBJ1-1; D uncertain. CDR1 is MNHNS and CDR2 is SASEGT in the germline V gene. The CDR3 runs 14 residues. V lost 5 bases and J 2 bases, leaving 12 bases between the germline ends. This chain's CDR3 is CASSLNGPNTEAFF. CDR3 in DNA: TGTGCCAGCAGTCTAAATGGGCCTAACACTGAAGCTTTCTTT.

CDR3: CSVMGDRGINEQFF. CDR3 nucleotides: TGCAGCGTTATGGGGGACAGGGGGATAAATGAGCAGTTCTTC. The chain carries TRBV29-1 and TRBJ2-1, with 11 positions matching TRBD1. Germline CDR1 is SQVTM and CDR2 is ANQGSEA. The junction had 7 bases not matched to a gene; V was cut back by 5 bases and J by 7 bases. This CDR3 contains 14 residues.

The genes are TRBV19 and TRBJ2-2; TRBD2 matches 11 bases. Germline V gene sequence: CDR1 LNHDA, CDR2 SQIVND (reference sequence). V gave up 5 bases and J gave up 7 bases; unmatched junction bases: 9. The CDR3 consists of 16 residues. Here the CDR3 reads CASSDSGRAGIGELFF. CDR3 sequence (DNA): TGTGCCAGTAGTGATAGCGGGAGGGCCGGGATCGGGGAGCTGTTTTTT.

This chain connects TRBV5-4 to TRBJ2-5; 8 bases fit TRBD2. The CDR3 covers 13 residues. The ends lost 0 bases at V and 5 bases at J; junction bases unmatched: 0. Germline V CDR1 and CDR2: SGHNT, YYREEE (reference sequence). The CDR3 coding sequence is TGTGCCAGCAGCTTGGCTAGCGGGGAGACCCAGTACTTC. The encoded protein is CASSLASGETQYF.

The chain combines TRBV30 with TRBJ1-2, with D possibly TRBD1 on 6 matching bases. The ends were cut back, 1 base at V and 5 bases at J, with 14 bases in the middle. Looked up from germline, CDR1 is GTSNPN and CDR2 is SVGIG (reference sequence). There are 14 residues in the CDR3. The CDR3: CAWSAITGSYGYTF. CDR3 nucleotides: TGTGCCTGGAGTGCAATAACAGGGTCTTATGGCTACACCTTC.